Shown below are 21 T cell receptor beta chains from a single sample sequenced in a study of a mutant IDH1 vaccine in newly diagnosed glioma. Time point here: baseline, week 1 (first vaccination visit). The treatment was: pre-vaccination baseline after standard-of-care therapy. Profiling relied on immunoSEQ multiplex PCR, and the TCRdb table lists in-frame clones only, not all of them. In the table there are tens of thousands of clones, about 80% of which are singletons. The source material was PBMCs, sampled from a glioma patient treated with radiotherapy, temozolomide or both. The receptors shown here come from a man aged 30-40 years with glioma.

This rearrangement joins TRBV30 to TRBJ2-7; no definite D call. V shed 3 bases and J shed 1 base, with 10 bases lying between them. CDR3 length: 13 residues. The V gene's germline CDR1 is GTSNPN and CDR2 SVGIG (reference sequence). CDR3 DNA sequence: TGTGCCTGGAGGAGCGTGGGATCCTACGAGCAGTACTTC. It specifies CAWRSVGSYEQYF. The whole variable domain, remainder taken from reference TRBV30 and TRBJ2-7, is SQTIHQWPATLVQPVGSPLSLECTVEGTSNPNLYWYRQAAGRGLQLLFYSVGIGQISSEVPQNLSASRPQDRQFILSSKKLLLSDSGFYLCAWRSVGSYEQYFGPGTRLTVT.

This chain links TRBV27 with TRBJ2-1; 11 bases match TRBD2. Germline lookup yields CDR1 MNHEY and CDR2 SMNVEV (reference sequence). This CDR3 has 18 amino acids. V lost 0 bases and J lost 7; bases outside the gene matches: 11. CDR3 sequence: CASSLSGLLAGDRNEQFF. In nucleotides, the CDR3 is TGTGCCAGCAGTTTATCCGGATTACTAGCGGGAGATAGAAATGAGCAGTTCTTC.

This sequence joins TRBV19 and TRBJ1-2; no clear D gene. The CDR3 loop spans 18 amino acids. CDR1 is LNHDA, CDR2 SQIVND, per germline (reference sequence). Trimming cost V 0 bases and J 2 bases, with 19 bases left between them. Here the CDR3 reads CASSIDEQTPTNNYGYTF. CDR3 DNA: TGTGCCAGTAGTATAGATGAGCAGACCCCCACAAACAACTATGGCTACACCTTC.

The chain is built from TRBV4-2 and TRBJ1-3; D not resolved. V was cut by 3 bases and J by 1 base, with 7 bases left in between. CDR3 size: 14 residues. Germline CDR1 is LGHNA and CDR2 is YNFKEQ. The CDR3 region is CASSHPGSGNTIYF. Written as DNA, the CDR3 is TGTGCCAGCAGCCATCCGGGGTCTGGAAACACCATATATTTT.

This clone has only one observation. This chain connects TRBV14 to TRBJ1-5; possible D gene TRBD1, 5 bases. Per germline, CDR1 SGHDN and CDR2 FVKESK. V gave up 2 bases and J gave up 0 bases, with 14 bases separating them. This CDR3 region has 17 residues. This CDR3 is CASSQCPTGDSNQPQHF. Here the CDR3 DNA reads TGTGCCAGCAGCCAATGTCCGACGGGGGATAGCAATCAGCCCCAGCATTTT.

The chain recombines TRBV6-1 with TRBJ2-6; a possible D gene is TRBD1 (5 bases). This CDR3 is built from 15 residues. V lost 6 bases and J 0 bases, leaving 9 bases between the germline ends. Germline V CDR1 and CDR2: MNHNS, SASEGT. CDR3 sequence (DNA): TGTGCCAGCAGAAGAGACAGCTCTGGGGCCAACGTCCTGACTTTC. Translated: CASRRDSSGANVLTF.

This chain uses TRBV6-7 with TRBJ1-3; a weak D match, TRBD1 (6 bases). TRBV6-7 is recorded as an ORF, its role being uncertain. V lost 5 bases to trimming and J lost 3 bases, with 20 bases between them. The CDR3 has 17 residues. The chain's CDR3 is CASSHRAGGLGGNTIYF. DNA of the CDR3: TGTGCCAGCAGTCACAGGGCAGGTGGGTTAGGTGGAAACACCATATATTTT.

V is TRBV2 and J is TRBJ2-2; 13 bases match TRBD2. V lost 5 bases to trimming and J lost 6 bases; unmatched junction nucleotides: 6. Germline CDR1 reads SNHLY; CDR2 reads FYNNEI. The CDR3 consists of 16 residues. The CDR3 nucleotides are TGTGCCAGCAGTCTTCTAGGGACTAGCGGGGCCGGGGAGCTGTTTTTT. Protein product: CASSLLGTSGAGELFF.

J is TRBJ1-1 and V is TRBV7-8, with a possible D match to TRBD1 (5 bases). The CDR3 runs 15 residues. Germline V gives CDR1 SGHVS, CDR2 FQNEAQ. V was trimmed by 5 bases and J by 3 bases, leaving 16 bases between them. CDR3 DNA sequence: TGTGCCAGCAGCCCTATCGCGGGGGGGGACACTGAAGCTTTCTTT. This gives the protein CASSPIAGGDTEAFF.

This clone was seen more than once but under ten times. Other DNA sequences in this sample translate to the same CDR3. The chain is built from TRBV4-1 and TRBJ2-5; D uncertain. V dropped 2 bases and J dropped 2 bases, with 9 bases sitting between them. Germline CDR1 is MGHRA and CDR2 is YSYEKL. CDR3 length equals 14 residues. The CDR3 DNA sequence: TGCGCCAGCAGCCAATACACTGTACAAGAGACCCAGTACTTC. Residues: CASSQYTVQETQYF.

CDR3 amino acids: CASSYAGGSTEAFF. The CDR3 bases are TGTGCCAGCAGTTACGCGGGCGGGAGCACTGAAGCTTTCTTT. The V gene is TRBV6-6, the J gene TRBJ1-1; D gene ambiguous. Germline V gene sequence: CDR1 MNHNY, CDR2 SVGAGI (reference sequence). V gave up 2 bases and J gave up 4 bases, with 11 bases separating them. This CDR3 contains 14 residues.

The V call is TRBV4-1, the J call TRBJ2-2; D uncertain. Trimming took 3 bases from V and 3 from J, leaving 11 bases between them. This CDR3 is 15 amino acids long. From germline, CDR1 is MGHRA and CDR2 YSYEKL. CDR3 protein: CASSQGGPHTGELFF. CDR3 in DNA: TGCGCCAGCAGCCAGGGTGGGCCTCACACCGGGGAGCTGTTTTTT.

This sequence joins TRBV19 and TRBJ1-5; TRBD1 agrees at 9 bases. The CDR3 is made up of 16 amino acids. Trimming took 7 bases from V and 1 from J; bases not matched to a gene: 8. Germline CDR1 reads LNHDA; CDR2 reads SQIVND (reference sequence). CDR3 amino acids: CASKAQGATSNQPQHF. DNA for the CDR3: TGTGCCAGTAAAGCACAGGGGGCAACGAGCAATCAGCCCCAGCATTTT.

J is TRBJ1-6 and V is TRBV4-1; D unresolved. Germline V lookup: CDR1 MGHRA, CDR2 YSYEKL. The V end was cut by 3 bases, the J end by 7 bases, with 13 bases between. The CDR3 extends over 15 amino acids. CDR3 DNA: TGCGCCAGCAGCCACAGAACCGATTTCAATTCACCCCTCCACTTT. Its protein product is CASSHRTDFNSPLHF.

The gene calls are TRBV29-1 and TRBJ1-4; D remains unclear. From germline, CDR1 is SQVTM and CDR2 ANQGSEA. The V end lost 7 bases, the J end lost 8 bases, and 17 bases lay between the germline ends. The CDR3 consists of 13 residues. Here the CDR3 reads CSGRESLGEKLFF. CDR3 bases: TGCAGCGGCCGTGAGTCTTTAGGGGAAAAACTGTTTTTT.

V and J are TRBV7-9 and TRBJ1-5; TRBD1 aligns across 7 bases. The CDR3 contains 15 residues. The J segment lost 1 base and the V segment lost 5 bases, leaving 5 bases of the junction unmatched. Looked up from germline, CDR1 is SEHNR and CDR2 is FQNEAQ (reference sequence). DNA for the CDR3: TGTGCCAGCAGCCCACAGGGGTCGAGCAATCAGCCCCAGCATTTT. Translation gives CASSPQGSSNQPQHF.

The J gene is TRBJ1-1, the V gene TRBV7-2; 9 positions agree with TRBD1. The CDR3 loop spans 15 amino acids. CDR1 SGHTA and CDR2 FQGNSA come from the germline V gene. Trimming took 2 bases from V and 2 from J; bases not matched to a gene: 3. CDR3 protein: CASSLLTGGNTEAFF. Here the CDR3 DNA reads TGTGCCAGCAGCTTACTGACAGGGGGAAACACTGAAGCTTTCTTT.

The rearrangement uses TRBV5-8 and TRBJ1-3, with a possible D match to TRBD1 (6 bases). The CDR3 has 17 residues. Germline V gene sequence: CDR1 SGHTS, CDR2 YDEGEE. The V end lost 3 bases, the J end lost 3 bases, and 19 bases lay between the germline ends. CDR3: CASSSNHRDIDGNTIYF. CDR3 in DNA: TGTGCCAGCAGCTCGAACCACCGGGACATTGATGGAAACACCATATATTTT.

This clone has a single count. V gene TRBV9 combines with J gene TRBJ1-2; 9 nucleotides agree with TRBD1. Germline loops: CDR1 SGDLS, CDR2 YYNGEE. The CDR3 is 16 residues long. The V segment lost 1 base and the J segment 3 bases; nucleotides outside the gene matches: 7. As DNA, the CDR3 is TGTGCCAGCAGCGTACCGAAGACAGGGGGGGACTATGGCTACACCTTC. Its translation is CASSVPKTGGDYGYTF.

The chain links TRBV5-1 to TRBJ1-2; 11 nucleotides match TRBD1. The CDR3 loop spans 14 amino acids. In germline, CDR1 is SGHRS, CDR2 YFSETQ. V lost 0 bases, J lost 7 bases, and 2 bases stayed unmatched. The chain's CDR3 is CASSLAGTGGGYTF. The DNA for the CDR3 is TGCGCCAGCAGCTTGGCCGGGACAGGGGGTGGCTACACCTTC.

The chain couples TRBV7-2 to TRBJ1-5, with D uncertain. Germline loops: CDR1 SGHTA, CDR2 FQGNSA. This CDR3 has 14 amino acids. The ends were cut back, 6 bases at V and 0 bases at J, with 9 bases in the middle. CDR3 sequence reads: CASRLYLSNQPQHF. As DNA, the CDR3 is TGTGCCAGCAGATTGTACCTTAGCAATCAGCCCCAGCATTTT.